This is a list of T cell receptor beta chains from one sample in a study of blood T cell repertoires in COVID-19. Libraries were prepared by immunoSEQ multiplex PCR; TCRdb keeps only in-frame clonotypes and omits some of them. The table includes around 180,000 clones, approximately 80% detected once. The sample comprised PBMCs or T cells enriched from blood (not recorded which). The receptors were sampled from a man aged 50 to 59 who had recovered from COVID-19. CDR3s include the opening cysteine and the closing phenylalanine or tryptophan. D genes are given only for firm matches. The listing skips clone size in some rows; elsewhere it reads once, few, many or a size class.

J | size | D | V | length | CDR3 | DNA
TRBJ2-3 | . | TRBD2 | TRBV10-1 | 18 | CASSESASGGHRTDTQYF | TGCGCCAGCAGTGAGTCGGCTAGCGGGGGGCACCGCACAGATACGCAGTATTTT
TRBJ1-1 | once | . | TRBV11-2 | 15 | CASSRNKGLGTEAFF | TGTGCCAGCAGCCGAAACAAGGGGCTGGGCACTGAAGCTTTCTTT
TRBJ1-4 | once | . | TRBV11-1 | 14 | CASSTTRTNEKLFF | TGTGCCAGCAGCACAACAAGAACTAATGAAAAACTGTTTTTT
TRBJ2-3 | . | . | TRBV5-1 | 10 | CASGGDTQYF | TGCGCCAGCGGCGGGGATACGCAGTATTTT
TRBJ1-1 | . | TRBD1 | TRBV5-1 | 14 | CASRKQGEGYEAFF | TGCGCCAGCAGAAAACAGGGGGAGGGATATGAAGCTTTCTTT
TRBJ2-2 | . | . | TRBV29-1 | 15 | CSADRGQGVTGELFF | TGCAGCGCCGATAGAGGTCAGGGCGTCACCGGGGAGCTGTTTTTT
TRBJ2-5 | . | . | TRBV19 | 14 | CASSITTVEETQYF | TGTGCCAGTAGTATAACGACAGTTGAAGAGACCCAGTACTTC
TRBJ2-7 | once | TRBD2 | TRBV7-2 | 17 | CASSLWAGLAGLHEQYF | TGTGCCAGCAGCTTATGGGCCGGGCTAGCGGGGCTCCACGAGCAGTACTTC
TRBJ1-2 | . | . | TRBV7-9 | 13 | CASSLWGQHGYTF | TGTGCCAGCAGCTTATGGGGGCAGCATGGCTACACCTTC
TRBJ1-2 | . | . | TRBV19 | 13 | CASSIGGHYGYTF | TGTGCCAGTAGTATAGGTGGGCACTATGGCTACACCTTC
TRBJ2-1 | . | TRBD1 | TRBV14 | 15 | CASSQVQGANNEQFF | TGTGCCAGCAGCCAAGTACAGGGGGCCAACAATGAGCAGTTCTTC
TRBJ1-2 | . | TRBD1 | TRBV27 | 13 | CASRDRSFYGCTF | TGTGCCAGCAGGGACAGGTCTTTCTATGGCTGCACCTTC
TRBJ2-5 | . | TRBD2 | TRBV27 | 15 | CASSFVPSGVETQYF | TGTGCCAGCAGTTTCGTACCTAGCGGGGTGGAGACCCAGTACTTC
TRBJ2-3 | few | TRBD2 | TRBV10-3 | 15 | CAISGSGGGTDTQYF | TGTGCCATCAGCGGTAGCGGGGGGGGCACAGATACGCAGTATTTT
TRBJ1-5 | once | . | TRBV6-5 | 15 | CASSYSYRAEQPQHF | TGTGCCAGCAGTTACTCATACAGGGCGGAACAGCCCCAGCATTTT
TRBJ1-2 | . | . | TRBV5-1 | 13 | CASSLAGRGGYTF | TGCGCCAGCAGCTTAGCCGGGAGAGGTGGCTACACCTTC
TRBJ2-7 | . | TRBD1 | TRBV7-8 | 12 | CASSSGQGKQYF | TGTGCCAGCAGCTCGGGACAGGGGAAGCAGTACTTC
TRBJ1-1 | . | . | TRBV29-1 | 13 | CSAGAQQNTEAFF | TGCAGCGCGGGGGCACAGCAGAACACTGAAGCTTTCTTT
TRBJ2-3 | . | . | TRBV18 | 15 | CASSPTGLYTDTQYF | TGTGCCAGCTCACCAACAGGTCTCTACACAGATACGCAGTATTTT
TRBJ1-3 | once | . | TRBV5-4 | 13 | CASTMDSRNTIYF | TGTGCCAGCACCATGGACAGTCGAAACACCATATATTTT
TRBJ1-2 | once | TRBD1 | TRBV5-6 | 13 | CASSQTGFHGYTF | TGTGCCAGCAGCCAGACAGGGTTTCATGGCTACACCTTC
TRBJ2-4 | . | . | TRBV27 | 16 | CASSLSPGVTGDIQYF | TGTGCCAGCAGTTTATCGCCGGGGGTGACTGGAGACATTCAGTACTTC
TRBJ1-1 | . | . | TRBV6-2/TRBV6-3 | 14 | CASSYTSGGTEAFF | TGTGCCAGCAGTTACACCAGCGGAGGAACTGAAGCTTTCTTT
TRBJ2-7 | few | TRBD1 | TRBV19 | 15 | CASSVSGTGRYEQYF | TGTGCCAGTAGTGTATCCGGGACAGGGAGATACGAGCAGTACTTC